This entry lists 12 T cell receptor beta chains sequenced from one sample in a study of tumor and adjacent non-tumor tissue in lung cancer. This sample's RNA came from whole unsorted tissue. TCRbeta libraries were built with three rounds of nested PCR, modified from ARM-PCR. TCRdb reprocessed the multiplex PCR reads via MiXCR and lists one record per CDR3 protein. The sample contains more than 70,000 distinct CDR3 sequences, 61% of which appear only once. The sequencing input was lung tumor tissue. All receptors derive from a man aged 65 to 85 with non-small cell lung cancer.

CDR3: CSARTSGGVGNTGELFF. The CDR3 DNA sequence: TGCAGTGCTCGGACTAGCGGGGGAGTGGGGAACACCGGGGAGCTGTTTTTT. The chain carries TRBV20-1 and TRBJ2-2; 13 bases align to TRBD2. V shed 5 bases and J 1 base; nucleotides not matched to a gene: 7. Germline CDR1 and CDR2: DFQATT and SNEGSKA (reference sequence). The CDR3 runs 17 residues.

With respect to this clonotype: Given a much more abundant clone one base away, this may be a read error. This chain links TRBV5-1 with TRBJ2-2; D is perhaps TRBD2 (6 bases). Germline assignment: CDR1 SGHRS and CDR2 YFSETQ. The CDR3 has 14 residues. CDR3 region: CASREGGNAGELFF. In DNA, the CDR3 is TGCGCCAGCAGAGAGGGCGGGAACGCCGGGGAGCTGTTTTTT.

Turning to this clonotype: This may be a read error: a much more frequent sequence differs by one nucleotide. Here the CDR3 omits its conserved ending phenylalanine or tryptophan, so a read error is the likely source. The rearrangement joins TRBV7-8 to TRBJ2-2; D is undetermined. Looked up from germline, CDR1 is SGHVS and CDR2 is FQNEAQ. There are 12 residues in the CDR3. V shed 2 bases and J shed 6 bases, with 4 bases lying between them. CDR3 DNA sequence: TGTGCCAGCAGCTTACTATCCGGGGAGCTGTTTTAT. Its protein is CASSLLSGELFY.

The gene calls are TRBV4-1 and TRBJ2-4; D possibly uses TRBD1 or TRBD2 (5 bases each). The germline V gene encodes CDR1 MGHRA and CDR2 YSYEKL. The V end lost 5 bases, the J end lost 8 bases, and 16 bases lay between the germline ends. This CDR3 comprises 14 residues. The CDR3 DNA is TGCGCCAGCAGCGAGCAGTGGGGGAATGACATTCAGTACTTC. Protein sequence: CASSEQWGNDIQYF.

This clonotype was counted only a few times. At one of its ends the junction is not consistent with the germline gene, which may arise from a read error. This chain connects TRBV11-2 to TRBJ2-2; no clear D gene. From germline, CDR1 is SGHAT and CDR2 FQNNGV. The CDR3 length is 15 residues. The CDR3 DNA reads TGTGCCAGCGGCTTAGGCATGGTGAACACCGGGGAGCTGTTTTTT. It specifies CASGLGMVNTGELFF. The full variable domain, with the rest looked up from reference TRBV11-2 and TRBJ2-2, is EAGVAQSPRYKIIEKRQSVAFWCNPISGHATLYWYQQILGQGPKLLIQFQNNGVVDDSQLPKDRFSAERLKGVDSTLKIQPAKLEDSAVYLCASGLGMVNTGELFFGEGSRLTVL.

A note on this clonotype: The CDR3 does not end in the conserved phenylalanine or tryptophan, so this is likely a read error. This sequence joins TRBV20-1 and TRBJ1-5; 9 bases map to TRBD1. The length of the CDR3 is 14 residues. The V segment lost 0 bases and the J segment 6 bases; nucleotides outside the gene matches: 3. Germline values: CDR1 DFQATT, CDR2 SNEGSKA (reference sequence). The CDR3 is CSARDATGGQPQHS. The CDR3 nucleotides are TGCAGTGCTAGAGATGCGACAGGGGGTCAGCCCCAGCATTCT.

In regard to this clonotype: A much larger clone lies a single base off, so this may be a read error. The chain is built from TRBV12-3 or TRBV12-4 and TRBJ1-5; a possible D gene is TRBD1 (6 bases). The CDR3 extends over 15 amino acids. Trimming removed 6 bases from V and 5 bases from J, with 17 bases in between. CDR3 nucleotides: TGTGCCAGCAGGCCCGGGGGGGGCGCGGATCAGCCCCAGCATTTT. Amino acid sequence: CASRPGGGADQPQHF.

Worth noting for this clonotype: The conserved phenylalanine or tryptophan is not found at the CDR3 terminus, so this likely reflects a read error. Because the CDR3's place on the DNA is in doubt, the DNA is left out and the CDR3 is given as listed by TCRdb. This rearrangement joins TRBV11-2 to TRBJ1-4; the table's D call of TRBD1 was not tested on the DNA. The CDR3 is 15 amino acids in total, end residues counted. Germline V gene lookup returns CDR1 SGHAT and CDR2 FQNNGV. The CDR3 loop is CASGKQGDHNEKLSS.

Note on this clonotype: Relative to the germline gene, one junction end is altered; a read error may explain this. This chain uses TRBV11-2 with TRBJ2-7; D perhaps matches TRBD1 (6 bases). From germline, CDR1 is SGHAT and CDR2 FQNNGV. The CDR3 has 15 residues. The CDR3 nucleotides are TGTGCCAGCGGCTTCATAACACGGGACATCTACGGGCAGTACTTC. Residues: CASGFITRDIYGQYF.

This clonotype was observed a handful of times. CDR3 coding DNA: TGTGCCAGCAGCTCGGGGGCAGGGGGAAGCAATCAGCCCCAGCATTTT. It specifies CASSSGAGGSNQPQHF. The chain couples TRBV5-6 to TRBJ1-5; 7 nucleotides align to TRBD1. J was trimmed by 1 base and V by 3 bases; bases with no gene match: 7. The CDR3 is 16 residues long. Germline V gene lookup returns CDR1 SGHDT and CDR2 YYEEEE.

Regarding this clonotype: A much more abundant neighbour one base away suggests this may be a read error. The chain joins TRBV7-8 to TRBJ2-5, with D tentatively TRBD1 or TRBD2 (5 bases each). The CDR3 has 13 amino acids. Germline-derived CDR1 and CDR2 are SGHVS and FQNEAQ. CDR3 sequence reads: CVSSQGRRETQYF. In nucleotides, the CDR3 is TGTGTCAGCAGCCAGGGACGGAGAGAGACCCAGTACTTC.

CDR3 nucleotides: TGTGCCAGCAGCTTGGGACAGAGATATGGCTACACCTTC. Protein sequence: CASSLGQRYGYTF. The V call is TRBV11-2, the J call TRBJ1-2, with 7 bases that match TRBD1. This CDR3 has 13 residues. V was clipped by 3 bases and J by 5 bases; unmatched bases: 3. CDR1 is SGHAT, CDR2 FQNNGV, per germline. The whole variable domain, filled in from reference TRBV11-2 and TRBJ1-2, reads EAGVAQSPRYKIIEKRQSVAFWCNPISGHATLYWYQQILGQGPKLLIQFQNNGVVDDSQLPKDRFSAERLKGVDSTLKIQPAKLEDSAVYLCASSLGQRYGYTFGSGTRLTVV.